Listed below are T cell receptor beta chains from one sample, sequenced in a study of blood T cell repertoires in COVID-19. The assay was immunoSEQ multiplex PCR, and TCRdb's table has in-frame clones only and misses some. Among around 400,000 clones, roughly 84% were seen once, and the ten largest hold 1.4% to 1.5%. Sequencing was done on a sample of PBMCs or T cells enriched from blood (not recorded which). The source is a woman between 18 and 30 years old who had been exposed to COVID-19. Each CDR3 is given with its conserved first and last residue. Part of the rows lack a size; the others show once, few, many or a class for expanded clones.

j_gene	v_gene	abundance	len	CDR3aa
TRBJ2-3	TRBV19	-	13	CASNRQGTDTQYF
TRBJ2-2	TRBV6-4	few	14	CASSIGSEERELFF
TRBJ1-1	TRBV7-3	-	13	CASSVARGTEAFF
TRBJ2-7	TRBV12-3/TRBV12-4	few	11	CASSSSYEQYF
TRBJ1-3	TRBV7-2	-	15	CASSSVTGLGNTIYF
TRBJ2-3	TRBV3-1/TRBV3-2	-	14	CASSLPRRPDTQYF
TRBJ2-1	TRBV9	-	15	CASSVVDQGAYEQFF
TRBJ1-1	TRBV7-7	-	15	CASSFIDRENTEAFF
TRBJ2-2	TRBV7-2	-	12	CASSRDSGELFF
TRBJ2-3	TRBV3-1/TRBV3-2	-	13	CASSHTRQGPQYF
TRBJ2-5	TRBV19	-	13	CASSIRLLETQYF
TRBJ1-1	TRBV6-5	-	13	CASSWGEFTEAFF
TRBJ1-4	TRBV7-2	-	15	CASSLGRTGDEKLFF
TRBJ2-1	TRBV27	once	14	CASSLGGDTNEQFF
TRBJ1-2	TRBV6-5	few	14	CASSYTGPPYGYTF
TRBJ2-7	TRBV5-5	-	14	CASGQTGLAGVGHF
TRBJ1-2	TRBV5-4	-	13	CASRSTGNYGYTF
TRBJ1-6	TRBV9	-	15	CASSVDRLSNSPLHF
TRBJ1-5	TRBV9	-	15	CASSAPGQGNQPQHF
TRBJ1-3	TRBV15	-	19	CATSRDIRTTDYSGNTIYF
TRBJ2-1	TRBV7-9	-	13	CASSSSGDNEQFF
TRBJ2-3	TRBV19	-	17	CASSIGRERLRTDTQYF
TRBJ2-7	TRBV6-5	-	14	CASSYIDRGYEQYF
TRBJ1-2	TRBV2	-	14	CASSEMGPSYGYTF
TRBJ2-7	TRBV3-1/TRBV3-2	-	18	CASSQERKDSYYGNEQYF
TRBJ2-7	TRBV7-8	-	15	CASSQRDRGPYEQYF
TRBJ1-6	TRBV7-3	-	15	CASSPQGKGNSPLHF
TRBJ1-3	TRBV28	-	18	CASSLSGAGLYSGNTIYF
TRBJ1-1	TRBV21-1	few	16	CASSIPPWGRDTEAFF
TRBJ2-2	TRBV18	-	17	CASSPSGVYANTGELFF
TRBJ2-3	TRBV28	-	16	CASRSPGLSRSDTQYF
TRBJ2-2	TRBV19	-	17	CASSIGAQSGYTGELFF
TRBJ1-2	TRBV28	few	11	CASSRGYGYTF
TRBJ2-7	TRBV4-2	-	16	CASSQDRGGGTYEQYF
TRBJ1-2	TRBV13	-	13	CASSPGQNYGYTF
TRBJ2-7	TRBV7-9	-	14	CASYRPGNPYEQYF
TRBJ2-1	TRBV4-1	once	16	CASSPGPRQTYNEQFF
TRBJ2-2	TRBV21-1	-	18	CASTKRTSETQTAGELFF
TRBJ2-3	TRBV7-6	-	15	CASSLTGSGTDTQYF
TRBJ1-4	TRBV7-9	-	11	CASSRNEKLFF
TRBJ1-5	TRBV29-1	few	13	CSVKDSSNQPQHF
TRBJ1-2	TRBV19	-	13	CASRDRDYYGYTF
TRBJ2-2	TRBV12-3/TRBV12-4	few	12	CASTFGAGELFF
TRBJ1-5	TRBV12-3/TRBV12-4	-	13	CASSPGGNQPQHF
TRBJ2-7	TRBV11-2	-	15	CASTRRGDSTYEQYF
TRBJ1-1	TRBV7-2	many	14	CASSPQGIITEAFF
TRBJ2-5	TRBV18	-	13	CASSLAVQETQYF
TRBJ2-3	TRBV18	-	15	CASSLQGAGTDTQYF
TRBJ2-2	TRBV5-1	-	15	CASSLALAGTGELFF
TRBJ2-5	TRBV6-5	few	13	CASRPGGKETQYF
TRBJ1-2	TRBV4-1	few	17	CASSQPTTWGTGYGYTF
TRBJ2-3	TRBV19	-	15	CASSITGGPRDTQYF
TRBJ2-7	TRBV28	-	12	CASSQTGVEQYF